The next 20 T cell receptor beta chains were all read from a single sample in a study of blood T cells in healthy people across ages. PCR was performed a second time for roughly 7 to 11 cycles using a sample-barcoded 5' primer and a J-beta primer mix. In TCRdb, the 5' RACE reads were re-called with MiXCR into one record per CDR3 protein. The data hold around 1,000,000 distinct CDR3 sequences, with about 25% observed a single time. These data also formed part of another study, on T cells of mothers and their children.

The sequenced sample was blood. The receptors were gathered from a girl aged 2-10 years in good health.

V usage is TRBV7-2 and J usage is TRBJ2-2; the D is unclear. Trimming took 0 bases from V and 7 from J, leaving 6 bases between them. This CDR3 is 13 amino acids long. Germline assignment: CDR1 SGHTA and CDR2 FQGNSA. The CDR3 region has the DNA TGTGCCAGCAGCTTAGCGCTTGGCGGGGAGCTGTTTTTT. Protein sequence: CASSLALGGELFF.

This rearrangement joins TRBV4-2 to TRBJ2-5; 10 positions match TRBD2. The J call may be incorrect, as the DNA end agrees better with TRBJ2-1. The CDR3 runs to 16 residues. Per germline, CDR1 LGHNA and CDR2 YNFKEQ. CDR3: CASSPTPSGGLDEQFF. The CDR3, as DNA: TGTGCCAGCAGCCCCACCCCTAGCGGGGGCCTGGATGAGCAGTTCTTC.

The chain has TRBV14 and TRBJ2-7; TRBD2 agrees at 9 bases. CDR1 SGHDN and CDR2 FVKESK come from the germline V gene. The trim removed 2 bases at V and 2 bases at J, leaving 4 bases unmatched. The CDR3 contains 15 residues. CDR3 nucleotide sequence: TGTGCCAGCAGCCAACGACTAGCGGTACCCTACGAGCAGTACTTC. It translates to CASSQRLAVPYEQYF.

The sample holds a few counts of this clonotype. The chain combines TRBV6-1 with TRBJ2-2, with 7 bases lining up with TRBD2. The CDR3 has 16 residues. After removal of 10 bases from V and 4 bases from J, the junction contained 15 bases not matched to a gene. Germline V gene lookup returns CDR1 MNHNS and CDR2 SASEGT. The CDR3: CATNSVGGVFTGELFF. The CDR3 DNA reads as TGTGCCACCAACAGCGTGGGGGGGGTTTTCACCGGGGAGCTGTTTTTT.

V is TRBV20-1 and J is TRBJ2-1, with TRBD2 identical over 13 bases. The germline V gene has CDR1 DFQATT and CDR2 SNEGSKA (reference sequence). V was clipped by 5 bases and J by 0 bases; unmatched bases: 7. The CDR3 runs 17 residues. The chain's CDR3 is CSAGTSGIPSSYNEQFF. The CDR3 nucleotides are TGCAGTGCTGGGACTAGCGGGATCCCGAGCTCCTACAATGAGCAGTTCTTC.

This clonotype came up a few times. V gene TRBV7-9 combines with J gene TRBJ2-7; TRBD1 aligns across 8 bases. V was clipped by 1 base and J by 5 bases; unmatched bases: 7. Germline V gene sequence: CDR1 SEHNR, CDR2 FQNEAQ (reference sequence). The CDR3 covers 15 residues. CDR3 in amino acids: CASSLGSGGLNEQYV. CDR3 sequence (DNA): TGTGCCAGCAGCTTAGGGTCAGGGGGCCTGAACGAGCAGTACGTC.

The chain couples TRBV27 to TRBJ2-3, with 13 nucleotides matching TRBD2. Germline CDR1 is MNHEY and CDR2 is SMNVEV (reference sequence). The CDR3 length is 15 residues. Trimming removed 6 bases from V and 6 bases from J; junction bases left unmatched: 6. In DNA, the CDR3 is TGTGCCAGCAGACCAGGGACTAGCGGGACGGATACGCAGTATTTT. Protein product: CASRPGTSGTDTQYF.

This clonotype has more than one count but fewer than ten. The chain joins TRBV19 to TRBJ2-1, with 7 bases lining up with TRBD1. V trimming: 1 base; J trimming: 4 bases; junction bases outside the gene matches: 4. This CDR3 is built from 15 residues. Germline CDR1 reads LNHDA; CDR2 reads SQIVND (reference sequence). CDR3 amino acids: CASSIGDSAYNEQFF. The CDR3 nucleotides are TGTGCCAGTAGTATAGGGGACAGTGCTTACAATGAGCAGTTCTTC.

J is TRBJ2-1 and V is TRBV24-1; 7 nucleotides match TRBD1. Germline CDR1 reads KGHDR; CDR2 reads SFDVKD. The CDR3 spans 14 residues. Germline trimming cut 6 bases from V and 1 base from J; bases unmatched to any gene: 2. CDR3 sequence reads: CATSRDRSYNEQFF. CDR3 sequence (DNA): TGTGCCACCAGTCGGGACAGATCCTACAATGAGCAGTTCTTC.

The chain is built from TRBV5-1 and TRBJ2-5, with TRBD2 matching 7 bases. Germline CDR1 is SGHRS and CDR2 is YFSETQ. V lost 4 bases to trimming and J lost 4 bases; unmatched junction nucleotides: 13. This CDR3 contains 16 residues. The CDR3 spells CASSPYGRGSGETQYF. Written as DNA, the CDR3 is TGCGCCAGCAGCCCTTATGGGAGGGGCTCTGGAGAGACCCAGTACTTC.

This rearrangement joins TRBV29-1 to TRBJ2-7, with a weak D call TRBD2 (6 bases). Germline V CDR1 and CDR2: SQVTM, ANQGSEA. The CDR3 covers 14 residues. The V gene lost 2 bases and the J gene lost 2 bases, with 13 bases spanning the gap. In DNA, the CDR3 is TGCAGCGTTGAATACGGCGGGATGGCCTACGAGCAGTACTTC. Translating gives CSVEYGGMAYEQYF.

In DNA, the CDR3 is TGTGCCAGCAGTTTCGGACTAGCGGGAACAAGGGAGACCCAGTACTTC. The encoded protein is CASSFGLAGTRETQYF. The gene calls are TRBV6-5 and TRBJ2-1; 12 bases match TRBD2. The J call may be faulty, since TRBJ2-5 better matches the DNA end. The CDR3 sequence is 16 residues long. Germline assignment: CDR1 MNHEY and CDR2 SVGAGI.

In its sample, this clonotype was seen a few times. The rearrangement uses TRBV7-2 and TRBJ2-1, with 9 positions matching TRBD2. The CDR3 has 16 residues. The germline V gene has CDR1 SGHTA and CDR2 FQGNSA. Trimming took 5 bases from V and 5 from J; bases not matched to a gene: 10. CDR3 bases: TGTGCCAGCAGCCCCCCAGGGACTAGCATCCACAATGAGCAGTTCTTC. Its protein is CASSPPGTSIHNEQFF. The full variable domain, in which reference TRBV7-2 and TRBJ2-1 provide the parts outside the CDR3, is GAGVSQSPSNKVTEKGKDVELRCDPISGHTALYWYRQSLGQGLEFLIYFQGNSAPDKSGLPSDRFSAERTGGSVSTLTIQRTQQEDSAVYLCASSPPGTSIHNEQFFGPGTRLTVL.

This clonotype appeared a few times. The J gene is TRBJ2-4, the V gene TRBV11-2, with unresolved D. Germline CDR1 and CDR2: SGHAT and FQNNGV. Trimming removed 5 bases at V and 0 bases at J, with 11 bases between. The CDR3 consists of 15 residues. This CDR3 reads CASSATSVAKNIQYF. Written as DNA, the CDR3 is TGTGCCAGCAGCGCCACGTCAGTAGCCAAAAACATTCAGTACTTC.

The gene calls are TRBV3-1 and TRBJ2-5; TRBD2 matches at 12 bases. The J call may not be correct, given that the DNA end is closer to TRBJ2-7. Germline loops: CDR1 LGHDT, CDR2 YNNKEL (reference sequence). This CDR3 is built from 16 residues. The DNA of the CDR3 is TGTGCCAGCAGATTCTCACTAGCGGGAGGACCCTACGAGCAGTACTTC. Amino acids: CASRFSLAGGPYEQYF.

The chain employs TRBV20-1 and TRBJ1-2; 7 positions agree with TRBD1. This CDR3 is built from 13 residues. V was clipped by 5 bases and J by 0 bases; unmatched bases: 3. CDR1 DFQATT and CDR2 SNEGSKA come from the germline V gene (reference sequence). CDR3 in DNA: TGCAGTGCTTTGACAGGGTCTAACTATGGCTACACCTTC. Protein product: CSALTGSNYGYTF.

There are a few counts of this clonotype. This chain uses TRBV18 with TRBJ2-5, with 7 bases that match TRBD1. Germline trimming cut 3 bases from V and 5 bases from J; bases unmatched to any gene: 15. The CDR3 has 17 residues. CDR1 is KGHSH, CDR2 LQKENI, per germline. The CDR3 region is CASSPFNRTGALETQYF. The CDR3 nucleotides read TGTGCCAGCTCACCTTTTAATCGGACAGGCGCCCTTGAGACCCAGTACTTC.

This clonotype was counted a few times. The chain employs TRBV29-1 and TRBJ2-2; D unclear. The CDR3 runs 13 residues. The germline V gene encodes CDR1 SQVTM and CDR2 ANQGSEA. The V and J ends lost 4 bases and 2 bases respectively, with 8 bases between them. CDR3 DNA sequence: TGCAGCGTTGGGGTGGCCAACACCGGGGAGCTGTTTTTT. Encoded protein: CSVGVANTGELFF.

The chain joins TRBV20-1 to TRBJ2-7; TRBD2 is a possible D gene (5 bases). Per germline, CDR1 DFQATT and CDR2 SNEGSKA (reference sequence). Trimming took 1 base from V and 0 from J, leaving 13 bases between them. This CDR3 contains 15 residues. CDR3 residues: CSARVLASSSYEQYF. The CDR3, as DNA: TGCAGTGCTAGAGTCCTAGCTTCCAGCTCCTACGAGCAGTACTTC.

This clonotype has just a few counts. The chain couples TRBV20-1 to TRBJ2-1; the D gene is possibly TRBD1 (5 bases). Gene TRBJ2-5 matches the end of the DNA better, so the J call may be wrong. The CDR3 length is 14 residues. Germline V gene data show CDR1 as DFQATT and CDR2 as SNEGSKA (reference sequence). CDR3 sequence: CSARAQEGRETQYF. CDR3 nucleotides: TGCAGTGCTAGAGCACAGGAAGGTCGGGAGACCCAGTACTTC.